The rows below give T cell receptor beta chains drawn from one sample of a study of cytomegalovirus exposure and HLA in healthy donors. Using immunoSEQ multiplex PCR, the repertoire was profiled, and TCRdb retains in-frame clones only, with some absent. Of about 180,000 clones listed, about 80% were seen once; the top ten hold over 2%. Sample: PBMCs. These receptors were taken from a woman aged 30 to 39 in good health and CMV-seronegative. The CDR3 runs from the conserved cysteine through the conserved F or W. D genes are given only for firm matches. Expanded clones get a size class; other rows say once, few or many, or leave the size out.

CDR3nt: TGTGCCAGCAACACCGGACAGGGGGCCAGATACGCAGTATTT; CDR3aa: CASNTGQGARYAVF; abundance: .; j_gene: TRBJ2-3; d_gene: TRBD1; v_gene: TRBV7-2
CDR3nt: TGCGCCAGCAGCCAAGATGGTCGACTAGCGGGGGGTCAGACCCAGTACTTC; CDR3aa: CASSQDGRLAGGQTQYF; abundance: few; j_gene: TRBJ2-5; d_gene: TRBD2; v_gene: TRBV4-1
CDR3nt: TGTGCCAGCAGTTCCGGCGGGGGGGTTTACAATGAGCAGTTCTTC; CDR3aa: CASSSGGGVYNEQFF; abundance: .; j_gene: TRBJ2-1; d_gene: TRBD2; v_gene: TRBV6-5
CDR3nt: TGTGCCAGCAGCCAAGAATGGAGGGCTGGCACCGGGGAGCTGTTTTTT; CDR3aa: CASSQEWRAGTGELFF; abundance: .; j_gene: TRBJ2-2; d_gene: .; v_gene: TRBV4-2
CDR3nt: TGTGCCAGTAAGTGGAGGGGGCTTACTGGGGCCAACGTCCTGACTTTC; CDR3aa: CASKWRGLTGANVLTF; abundance: .; j_gene: TRBJ2-6; d_gene: .; v_gene: TRBV19
CDR3nt: TGTGCCAGCAGTTTATCCTTCCTAAGGACAAACTCAAGCACAGATACGCAGTATTTT; CDR3aa: CASSLSFLRTNSSTDTQYF; abundance: once; j_gene: TRBJ2-3; d_gene: .; v_gene: TRBV28
CDR3nt: TGTGCCAGCAGCTCCCCGATCAGACACTCCTACAATGAGCAGTTCTTC; CDR3aa: CASSSPIRHSYNEQFF; abundance: few; j_gene: TRBJ2-1; d_gene: .; v_gene: TRBV7-2
CDR3nt: TGCGCCAGCAGCCAACAGGACAGGGGGCGGGGTGAGCAGTTCTTC; CDR3aa: CASSQQDRGRGEQFF; abundance: .; j_gene: TRBJ2-1; d_gene: TRBD1; v_gene: TRBV4-3
CDR3nt: TGTGCCAGCAGCGCAGGGGGTTATAATTCACCCCTCCACTTT; CDR3aa: CASSAGGYNSPLHF; abundance: .; j_gene: TRBJ1-6; d_gene: TRBD1; v_gene: TRBV7-2
CDR3nt: TGTGCCAGCAGTGGGTCGCGGGGGGGCCCACCAGATACGCAGTATTTT; CDR3aa: CASSGSRGGPPDTQYF; abundance: .; j_gene: TRBJ2-3; d_gene: TRBD2; v_gene: TRBV2
CDR3nt: TGTGCCAGCAGTCCCGCTAGCGGGAGCTCCTACAATGAGCAGTTCTTC; CDR3aa: CASSPASGSSYNEQFF; abundance: once; j_gene: TRBJ2-1; d_gene: TRBD2; v_gene: TRBV28
CDR3nt: TGCAGCGTTGAATCTCCCTCTAGCAATGAGCAGTTCTTC; CDR3aa: CSVESPSSNEQFF; abundance: few; j_gene: TRBJ2-1; d_gene: .; v_gene: TRBV29-1
CDR3nt: TGCGCCAGCAGCTTACAGGGGGGGAGCACAGATACGCAGTATTTT; CDR3aa: CASSLQGGSTDTQYF; abundance: .; j_gene: TRBJ2-3; d_gene: .; v_gene: TRBV5-1
CDR3nt: TGTTCCAGCAGCTATTCCGGGACTAGAGAAACCACCTACGAGCAGTACTTC; CDR3aa: CSSSYSGTRETTYEQYF; abundance: .; j_gene: TRBJ2-7; d_gene: TRBD2; v_gene: TRBV7-9
CDR3nt: TGTGCCACCTCGCCCCGGGGAGCTCGGGGCTATGGCTACACCTTC; CDR3aa: CATSPRGARGYGYTF; abundance: .; j_gene: TRBJ1-2; d_gene: .; v_gene: TRBV28
CDR3nt: TGTGCCAGCAGCCGCGGCCTGGGACTAGCGGGGGGAAGTGAGGAGCAGTACTTC; CDR3aa: CASSRGLGLAGGSEEQYF; abundance: .; j_gene: TRBJ2-7; d_gene: TRBD2; v_gene: TRBV11-2
CDR3nt: TGTGCCAGCAGCTTTAGCGGGAGGGACAATGAGCAGTTCTTC; CDR3aa: CASSFSGRDNEQFF; abundance: .; j_gene: TRBJ2-1; d_gene: TRBD2; v_gene: TRBV7-9
CDR3nt: TGTGCCAGCAGCGTAGGGACAGGCCCAAGTCCCATATATTTT; CDR3aa: CASSVGTGPSPIYF; abundance: few; j_gene: TRBJ1-3; d_gene: TRBD1; v_gene: TRBV9
CDR3nt: TGTGCTAGTGGTTTGGCCAGCGGGGGATTGGCCAAAAACATTCAGTACTTC; CDR3aa: CASGLASGGLAKNIQYF; abundance: .; j_gene: TRBJ2-4; d_gene: TRBD2; v_gene: TRBV12-5
CDR3nt: TGTGCCAGCTCACCAGGGGCGGGGGCGTCCTACGAGCAGTACTTC; CDR3aa: CASSPGAGASYEQYF; abundance: .; j_gene: TRBJ2-7; d_gene: .; v_gene: TRBV18
CDR3nt: TGTGCCAGCAGCCCGGGGGGGACCGGGGAGCTGTTTTTT; CDR3aa: CASSPGGTGELFF; abundance: .; j_gene: TRBJ2-2; d_gene: TRBD2; v_gene: TRBV9
CDR3nt: TGTGCCAGCAGTTTGTCCCCACAGGGTTCCACCGGGGAGCTGTTTTTT; CDR3aa: CASSLSPQGSTGELFF; abundance: .; j_gene: TRBJ2-2; d_gene: .; v_gene: TRBV27
CDR3nt: TGTGCCAGCAGCTTCGGCGGCCCGGCCAACGTCCTGACTTTC; CDR3aa: CASSFGGPANVLTF; abundance: .; j_gene: TRBJ2-6; d_gene: .; v_gene: TRBV5-4
CDR3nt: TGTGCCAGCAGGAAGGCGGGGTCCTATATGAACACCGGGGAGCTGTTTTTT; CDR3aa: CASRKAGSYMNTGELFF; abundance: .; j_gene: TRBJ2-2; d_gene: .; v_gene: TRBV27
CDR3nt: TGTGCCAGTGCCGGGACAGGGGAAGAGACCCAGTACTTC; CDR3aa: CASAGTGEETQYF; abundance: few; j_gene: TRBJ2-5; d_gene: TRBD1; v_gene: TRBV6-6
CDR3nt: TGTGCCAGCAGTTTTGTAACCAGGCTATCTAGCACAGATACGCAGTATTTT; CDR3aa: CASSFVTRLSSTDTQYF; abundance: once; j_gene: TRBJ2-3; d_gene: .; v_gene: TRBV27
CDR3nt: TGTGCCAGCAGTTTGGGTTCGGGTGTCCCCCCCTACGAGCAGTACTTC; CDR3aa: CASSLGSGVPPYEQYF; abundance: .; j_gene: TRBJ2-7; d_gene: .; v_gene: TRBV28
CDR3nt: TGTGCCAGCAGCTTAGTAGATGGCAATGAGCAGTTCTTC; CDR3aa: CASSLVDGNEQFF; abundance: .; j_gene: TRBJ2-1; d_gene: .; v_gene: TRBV7-2
CDR3nt: TGCAGCGTTGAGGGGGTGCGGGGCAGCTCCTACGAGCAGTACTTC; CDR3aa: CSVEGVRGSSYEQYF; abundance: .; j_gene: TRBJ2-7; d_gene: .; v_gene: TRBV29-1
CDR3nt: TGTGCCAGCAGCTTGGCTGGCAGGAACACTGAAGCTTTCTTT; CDR3aa: CASSLAGRNTEAFF; abundance: .; j_gene: TRBJ1-1; d_gene: .; v_gene: TRBV5-4
CDR3nt: TGTGCCAGCAGCCGCGACCGCACAGGGGAGCAGTACTTC; CDR3aa: CASSRDRTGEQYF; abundance: once; j_gene: TRBJ2-5; d_gene: TRBD1; v_gene: TRBV11-2
CDR3nt: TGTGCGACAAACAGGGGCCCCTCTAGCAATCAGCCCCAGCATTTT; CDR3aa: CATNRGPSSNQPQHF; abundance: few; j_gene: TRBJ1-5; d_gene: TRBD1; v_gene: TRBV28
CDR3nt: TGTGCCAGCAGCTCCGACAGGGGAAGGACCGGGGAGCTGTTTTTT; CDR3aa: CASSSDRGRTGELFF; abundance: few; j_gene: TRBJ2-2; d_gene: TRBD1; v_gene: TRBV7-9
CDR3nt: TGTGCCAGCAGCTTAAACGGACAGGGATCCCACGAGCAGTACTTC; CDR3aa: CASSLNGQGSHEQYF; abundance: .; j_gene: TRBJ2-7; d_gene: TRBD1; v_gene: TRBV7-3
CDR3nt: TGCGCCAGCAGCCCACATGAACGGGAGGGCTTGGAGACCGGGGAGCTGTTTTTT; CDR3aa: CASSPHEREGLETGELFF; abundance: .; j_gene: TRBJ2-2; d_gene: TRBD2; v_gene: TRBV5-1
CDR3nt: TGTGCCACCAGCAGAGATGCGAGGCAGGGGACTACCTACGAGCAGTACTTC; CDR3aa: CATSRDARQGTTYEQYF; abundance: .; j_gene: TRBJ2-7; d_gene: .; v_gene: TRBV15
CDR3nt: TGCAGCGTTGTAACCGGGGCCTACGAGCAGTACTTC; CDR3aa: CSVVTGAYEQYF; abundance: .; j_gene: TRBJ2-7; d_gene: .; v_gene: TRBV29-1
CDR3nt: TGTGCCAGCAGTGAAGGGGAGTATAGCAATGAGCAGTTCTTC; CDR3aa: CASSEGEYSNEQFF; abundance: few; j_gene: TRBJ2-1; d_gene: .; v_gene: TRBV6-1
CDR3nt: TGTGCCAGCAGTTGGGGACAGGGGGGATACGAGCAGTACTTC; CDR3aa: CASSWGQGGYEQYF; abundance: .; j_gene: TRBJ2-7; d_gene: TRBD1; v_gene: TRBV27
CDR3nt: TGTGCCAGCAGTTTTGACATGTGGCAAGAGACCCAGTACTTC; CDR3aa: CASSFDMWQETQYF; abundance: .; j_gene: TRBJ2-5; d_gene: .; v_gene: TRBV6-5
CDR3nt: TGTGCCAGCAGGCTGGGAGCGAACACCGGGGAGCTGTTTTTT; CDR3aa: CASRLGANTGELFF; abundance: .; j_gene: TRBJ2-2; d_gene: .; v_gene: TRBV6-6
CDR3nt: TGTGCCAGCAGTTTCTCGGGGGGAAACAATCAGCCCCAGCATTTT; CDR3aa: CASSFSGGNNQPQHF; abundance: once; j_gene: TRBJ1-5; d_gene: .; v_gene: TRBV28
CDR3nt: TGCGCCAGCAGCCAAGGTATAGGGAGCTCCTACGAGCAGTACTTC; CDR3aa: CASSQGIGSSYEQYF; abundance: .; j_gene: TRBJ2-7; d_gene: .; v_gene: TRBV4-3
CDR3nt: TGTGCCAGCATACCGACAGGGATTGGCACAGATACGCAGTATTTT; CDR3aa: CASIPTGIGTDTQYF; abundance: .; j_gene: TRBJ2-3; d_gene: TRBD1; v_gene: TRBV5-6
CDR3nt: TGTGCCAGCAGCCTAAGGGGTCTCCTAACAACTAATGAAAAACTGTTTTTT; CDR3aa: CASSLRGLLTTNEKLFF; abundance: .; j_gene: TRBJ1-4; d_gene: .; v_gene: TRBV4-2
CDR3nt: TGCGCCAGCAGCGCAGGGGGAACAGGGATGAACACTGAAGCTTTCTTT; CDR3aa: CASSAGGTGMNTEAFF; abundance: .; j_gene: TRBJ1-1; d_gene: TRBD1; v_gene: TRBV4-1
CDR3nt: TGTGCCAGCAGTGCGGACAGGGGACATGGCTACACCTTC; CDR3aa: CASSADRGHGYTF; abundance: .; j_gene: TRBJ1-2; d_gene: TRBD1; v_gene: TRBV6-1